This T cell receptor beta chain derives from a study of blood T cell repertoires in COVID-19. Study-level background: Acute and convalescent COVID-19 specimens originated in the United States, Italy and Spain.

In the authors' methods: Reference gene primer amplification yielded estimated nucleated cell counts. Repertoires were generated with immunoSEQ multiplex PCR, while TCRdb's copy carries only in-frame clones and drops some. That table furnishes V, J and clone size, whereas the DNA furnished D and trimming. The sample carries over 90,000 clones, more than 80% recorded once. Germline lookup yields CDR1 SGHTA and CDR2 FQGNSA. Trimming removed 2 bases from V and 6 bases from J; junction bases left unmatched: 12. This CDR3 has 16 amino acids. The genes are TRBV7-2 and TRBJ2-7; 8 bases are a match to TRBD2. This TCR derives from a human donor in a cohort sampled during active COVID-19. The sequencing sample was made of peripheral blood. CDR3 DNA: TGTGCCAGCAGCTTAAGAAGTGTCGGGGGGGCGACCGAGCAGTACTTC. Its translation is CASSLRSVGGATEQYF.